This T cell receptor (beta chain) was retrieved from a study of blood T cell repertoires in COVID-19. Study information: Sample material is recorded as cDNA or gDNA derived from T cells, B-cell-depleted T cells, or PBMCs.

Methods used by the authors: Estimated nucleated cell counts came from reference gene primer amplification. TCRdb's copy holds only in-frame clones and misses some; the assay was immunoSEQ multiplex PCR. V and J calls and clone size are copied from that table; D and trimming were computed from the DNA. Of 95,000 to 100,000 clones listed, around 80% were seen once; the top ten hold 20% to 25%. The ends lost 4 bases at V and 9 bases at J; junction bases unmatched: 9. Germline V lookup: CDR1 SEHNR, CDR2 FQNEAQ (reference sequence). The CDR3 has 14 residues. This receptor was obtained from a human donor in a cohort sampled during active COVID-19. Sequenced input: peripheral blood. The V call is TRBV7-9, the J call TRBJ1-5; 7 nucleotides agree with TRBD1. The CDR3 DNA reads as TGTGCCAGCAGCTCTACAGGGGCCGGGGGGCCCCAGCATTTT. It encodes CASSSTGAGGPQHF. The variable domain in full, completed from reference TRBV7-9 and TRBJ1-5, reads DTGVSQNPRHKITKRGQNVTFRCDPISEHNRLYWYRQTLGQGPEFLTYFQNEAQLEKSRLLSDRFSAERPKGSFSTLEIQRTEQGDSAMYLCASSSTGAGGPQHFGDGTRLSIL.